The clone carrying this T cell receptor (beta chain) has a single count. Antigen unknown. Profiled with immunoSEQ multiplex PCR; TCRdb holds only in-frame clones, not every one. The table includes around 41,000 clones, 85% to 90% detected once. The CDR3 runs to 16 residues. Trimming pared 4 bases from V and 7 bases from J, leaving 18 bases between. CDR1 is SGDLS and CDR2 is YYNGEE in the germline V gene. This record belongs to a study of T cells in localized non-small cell lung cancer. General study results and limits: Uninvolved neighboring lung showed the greatest T cell clonality, exceeding tumor.

Here the sequenced sample was peripheral blood, taken before any cancer treatment. This TCR derives from a woman between 18 and 49 years old with stage III lung adenocarcinoma. The chain joins TRBV9 to TRBJ1-6; a weak D match, TRBD1 (5 bases). DNA for the CDR3: TGTGCCAGCAGCACGAGGAGTGCAGGGTCCAATTCACCCCTCCACTTT. Its translation: CASSTRSAGSNSPLHF.